This T cell receptor beta chain was identified during a study of tumor-infiltrating lymphocytes in primary liver carcinoma. Study context: Aged between 30 and 69 years, the patients were men and women. Read depth, roughly 3.65 to 7.13 million productive TCRbeta reads, did not differ significantly between tissues.

The template, roughly 0.45 ug total RNA, yielded TCR beta cDNA made with a constant-region primer. Three nested multiplex PCR rounds of slightly modified ARM-PCR generated TCR beta libraries. Each of the first two PCR rounds ran about 9 cycles with TRBV1-TRBV30 forward and C-beta reverse primers. Each CDR3 protein gets one entry after TCRdb re-called the multiplex PCR reads with MiXCR. The profile shows 80,000 or so distinct CDR3 sequences, 60% to 80% of them singletons. Without any cell sorting, about 18-31 mg of bulk tissue yielded co-extracted RNA and DNA. HBV chronically infected the treatment-naive patients. Comments on this clonotype: The target antigen is unknown. A much larger clone differs from this one at a single base, so this may be a read error.

Study outcomes and limitations: Tumors reached a significantly greater top-250-clone fraction than blood did (p = 0.039).

CDR3 length equals 15 residues. Germline V gene sequence: CDR1 MDHEN, CDR2 SYDVKM. The V and J genes are TRBV28 and TRBJ1-2, with a tentative D call TRBD1 (6 bases). The source of this sequence is an older woman with primary liver carcinoma and hepatitis B virus infection. The sequencing sample was made of liver tumor tissue from sampling region 4. The subset was: tumor region T4, right-lateral pole. CDR3 region: CVSSISRGGLYGYTF. The CDR3 region has the DNA TGTGTCAGCAGTATTTCCCGAGGGGGTCTCTATGGCTACACCTTC.